The rows below give T cell receptor beta chains drawn from one sample of a study of cytomegalovirus exposure and HLA in healthy donors. The table came from immunoSEQ multiplex PCR; TCRdb's copy has only in-frame clones and leaves some out. This table has 130,000 to 150,000 clones, approximately 90% appearing once. The sequencing sample was made of PBMCs. All receptors derive from a man younger than 35 in good health and CMV-seropositive. The CDR3 runs from the conserved cysteine through the conserved F or W. The D gene is left open where the match is weak. Only some rows state a clone size, as once, few, many or a class for expanded clones.

clone size | J gene | V gene | D gene | CDR3 DNA | CDR3 protein
- | TRBJ1-1 | TRBV6-1 | - | TGTGCCAGCAGTGAAGGGGGGCAAGGCACTGAAGCTTTCTTT | CASSEGGQGTEAFF
- | TRBJ2-1 | TRBV19 | TRBD2 | TGTGCCAGTAGTACAAAGAGCGGGAATGTCTACAATGAGCAGTTCTTC | CASSTKSGNVYNEQFF
- | TRBJ1-2 | TRBV6-5 | - | TGTGCCAGCAGCCGCGGGGAGGGGCGCGGCTACACCTTC | CASSRGEGRGYTF
- | TRBJ1-5 | TRBV15 | - | TGTGCCACCAGCAGGTCTACAGTCGTGGGCAATCAGCCCCAGCATTTT | CATSRSTVVGNQPQHF
- | TRBJ1-1 | TRBV5-4 | - | TGTGCCAGCAGCTTCCTAAGGGAGGTGAACACTGAAGCTTTCTTT | CASSFLREVNTEAFF
- | TRBJ2-2 | TRBV4-1 | TRBD2 | TGCGCCAGCAGCCAAGGCGGGGGTCGCGGCACCGGGGAGCTGTTTTTT | CASSQGGGRGTGELFF
- | TRBJ2-5 | TRBV5-4 | - | TGTGCCAGCAGCCAGAGTGCGGGGGCGAGGATGGCAGAGACCCAGTACTTC | CASSQSAGARMAETQYF
- | TRBJ2-7 | TRBV19 | - | TGTGCCAGTAGTGCAGGACAGAAATACGAGCAGTACTTC | CASSAGQKYEQYF
- | TRBJ1-5 | TRBV19 | - | TGTGCCAGTAGTATAGGGGAGGGGATGAGCAATCAGCCCCAGCATTTT | CASSIGEGMSNQPQHF
once | TRBJ2-2 | TRBV7-8 | TRBD2 | TGTGCCAGTCAGGGACTAGCGGGAGCCGGGGAGCTGTTTTTT | CASQGLAGAGELFF
- | TRBJ2-7 | TRBV19 | - | TGTGCCAGTCGGAGGGCGGCTACTAGCTCCTACGAGCAGTACTTC | CASRRAATSSYEQYF
- | TRBJ2-5 | TRBV9 | TRBD2 | TGTGCCAGCAGCCCCAGGCCGGGGGGTATCGAGACCCAGTACTTC | CASSPRPGGIETQYF
- | TRBJ1-4 | TRBV28 | - | TGTGCCAGCAGTTTCTCACGGGGTAATGAAAAACTGTTTTTT | CASSFSRGNEKLFF